The T cell receptor beta chain described here comes from a study of early T cells in non-severe SARS-CoV-2 infection. TCRdb called the 5' RACE reads again in MiXCR, with one record for every CDR3 protein. This table has tens of thousands of distinct CDR3 sequences, around 14% appearing once. There are 15 residues in the CDR3. CDR1 SGHTS and CDR2 YDEGEE come from the germline V gene. V lost 4 bases, J lost 5 bases, and 18 bases lay in between. This clonotype came up many times. The chain joins TRBV5-8 to TRBJ2-5; D may be TRBD1 (7 bases). The receptor comes from an adult who was a healthcare worker with PCR-confirmed SARS-CoV-2 infection or an uninfected control (not recorded which). Material for sequencing was whole blood. The CDR3 loop is CASSRSGGSWETQYF. Here the CDR3 DNA reads TGTGCCAGCAGCAGATCAGGGGGGAGCTGGGAGACCCAGTACTTC.